Sequencing of this TCR beta chain was carried out in a study of CD8+ T cells in alopecia areata. The study, taken as a whole, reports: Numerous expanded lesional clones remained in scalp and blood during tofacitinib.

The treatment denotes: oral pan-JAK inhibitor, 5-10 mg twice daily. With respect to this clone: Its antigen is not known.

This CDR3 is 16 amino acids long. V shed 2 bases and J shed 2 bases, with 14 bases lying between them. CDR1 and CDR2 from the germline V gene are MRHNA and SNTAGT. The authors extracted RNA and reverse transcribed it into cDNA as the sequencing template. Clones were read by immunoSEQ multiplex PCR, and TCRdb kept only the in-frame ones, dropping some. The sample consists of a few hundred thousand clones, more than 30% of them appearing once. The sequencing used CD4+ T cells sorted from blood, collected between weeks 30 and 35, from a patient treated with tofacitinib. The J gene is TRBJ2-3, the V gene TRBV6-4; D is undetermined. This TCR came from a human donor with alopecia areata. The CDR3 here is CASSDGGGTNTDTQYF. The CDR3 DNA reads TGTGCCAGCAGTGACGGTGGTGGCACTAACACAGATACGCAGTATTTT.